This is a list of T cell receptor beta chains from one sample in a study of control samples from healthy donors and cancer patients. Sequenced by immunoSEQ multiplex PCR; TCRdb stores in-frame clones only, minus some. The sample includes tens of thousands of clones, roughly nine tenths of them seen just once. The sequenced sample consisted of blood. These receptors came from a woman aged 60 to 75 in good health. The CDR3 runs from the conserved cysteine through the conserved F or W. Each record gives: V gene, D gene, clone size, J gene, CDR3 protein, CDR3 DNA. D genes are given only for firm matches. Size is omitted from some rows. Given values are once, few, many or a class for expanded clones.

V: TRBV5-6; D: TRBD2; size: .; J: TRBJ2-7; CDR3: CASSGPSGREFYEQYF; DNA: TGTGCCAGCAGCGGTCCTAGCGGGAGGGAATTTTACGAGCAGTACTTC
V: TRBV28; D: TRBD1; size: .; J: TRBJ2-7; CDR3: CASIGLKGASYEQYF; DNA: TGTGCCAGCATTGGCCTGAAGGGGGCCTCCTACGAGCAGTACTTC
V: TRBV12-3/TRBV12-4; D: .; size: .; J: TRBJ2-2; CDR3: CASGLGGELFF; DNA: TGTGCCAGCGGTTTGGGCGGGGAGCTGTTTTTT
V: TRBV9; D: TRBD1; size: once; J: TRBJ1-4; CDR3: CASSARDRGNWEKLFF; DNA: TGTGCCAGCAGCGCCCGGGACAGGGGCAATTGGGAAAAACTGTTTTTT
V: TRBV10-3; D: .; size: .; J: TRBJ2-6; CDR3: CAISTVPSGANVLTF; DNA: TGTGCCATCAGTACAGTTCCCTCTGGGGCCAACGTCCTGACTTTC
V: TRBV18; D: .; size: .; J: TRBJ1-1; CDR3: CASSPSSTENTEAFF; DNA: TGTGCCAGCTCACCAAGTTCGACAGAGAACACTGAAGCTTTCTTT
V: TRBV7-8; D: .; size: .; J: TRBJ2-5; CDR3: CASMGGTGRQTQYF; DNA: TGTGCCAGCATGGGCGGTACAGGGAGGCAGACCCAGTACTTC
V: TRBV29-1; D: .; size: .; J: TRBJ2-5; CDR3: CSVSGSWETQYF; DNA: TGCAGCGTTTCAGGGTCCTGGGAGACCCAGTACTTC
V: TRBV18; D: TRBD2; size: .; J: TRBJ2-7; CDR3: CASSPGTSGSYEQYF; DNA: TGTGCCAGCTCACCGGGGACTAGCGGGAGTTACGAGCAGTACTTC
V: TRBV4-3; D: TRBD1; size: .; J: TRBJ2-5; CDR3: CASSHSGEGGFGETQYF; DNA: TGCGCCAGCAGCCACTCAGGGGAAGGGGGCTTTGGGGAGACCCAGTACTTC
V: TRBV6-4; D: .; size: .; J: TRBJ1-2; CDR3: CASGRSLCYGYTF; DNA: TGTGCCAGTGGCAGGTCCCTTTGCTATGGCTACACCTTC
V: TRBV2; D: .; size: .; J: TRBJ1-1; CDR3: CASSLLTANTEAFF; DNA: TGTGCCAGCAGCCTCTTGACAGCGAACACTGAAGCTTTCTTT
V: TRBV7-2; D: TRBD2; size: .; J: TRBJ2-1; CDR3: CASSPQGLAARYEQFF; DNA: TGTGCCAGCAGCCCCCAGGGACTAGCGGCCCGGTATGAGCAGTTCTTC